One and the same sample provided the 23 T cell receptor beta chains below, sequenced in a study of beta chain features in type 1 diabetes. Expressed TCRB transcripts were sequenced because the entire RNA isolate underwent reverse transcription. Clones were sequenced by immunoSEQ multiplex PCR, and TCRdb holds only the in-frame ones, with some missing. This table holds 350,000 or so clones, about 18% found once. The sequenced sample consisted of naive CD4+ T cells from blood. The receptors come from a woman younger than 35 in good health.

The rearrangement links TRBV4-1 to TRBJ1-1; D perhaps matches TRBD1 (5 bases). The germline V gene encodes CDR1 MGHRA and CDR2 YSYEKL. The CDR3 totals 14 residues. V shed 4 bases and J shed 1 base, with 10 bases lying between them. CDR3 sequence: CASSRGSQNTEAFF. CDR3 sequence (DNA): TGCGCCAGCAGCCGGGGCAGCCAGAACACTGAAGCTTTCTTT.

This clone was counted a few times. This chain connects TRBV6-1 to TRBJ1-5, with D possibly TRBD1 on 6 matching bases. Germline CDR1 reads MNHNS; CDR2 reads SASEGT. CDR3 length: 14 residues. V was trimmed by 4 bases and J by 5 bases, leaving 12 bases between them. The CDR3 loop is CASSVVGGDQPQHF. The CDR3 nucleotides are TGTGCCAGCAGTGTTGTAGGGGGAGATCAGCCCCAGCATTTT.

This chain connects TRBV5-1 to TRBJ1-2; 11 bases match TRBD1. CDR3 length equals 17 residues. The trim removed 4 bases at V and 2 bases at J, leaving 10 bases unmatched. CDR1 is SGHRS, CDR2 YFSETQ, per germline. CDR3 loop: CASSPRGRDRGNYGYTF. The DNA for the CDR3 is TGCGCCAGCAGCCCCAGGGGACGGGACAGGGGGAACTATGGCTACACCTTC.

This clone was picked up a small number of times. V is TRBV7-2 and J is TRBJ2-4; no clear D gene. Between the trimmed V and J ends, which lost 1 base and 7 bases, there was a span of 8 bases. The CDR3 is 13 residues long. Germline assignment: CDR1 SGHTA and CDR2 FQGNSA. DNA for the CDR3: TGTGCCAGCAGCTTAGGCTTCGGGAACATTCAGTACTTC. The encoded protein is CASSLGFGNIQYF.

This clone was recorded a few times. This chain joins TRBV5-1 and TRBJ2-7; the match to TRBD2 covers 9 bases. CDR3 length: 15 residues. Trimming at V came to 1 base and at J to 2 bases, leaving 4 bases not matched to a gene. CDR1 is SGHRS and CDR2 is YFSETQ in the germline V gene. In DNA, the CDR3 is TGCGCCAGCAGCTTGTCAGCGGGAGGCCCCTACGAGCAGTACTTC. Encoded protein: CASSLSAGGPYEQYF.

Remarks on this clone: Other DNA variants within this sample encode the same CDR3. The chain has TRBV5-1 and TRBJ1-2; perhaps TRBD1 as D (5 bases). The V and J ends lost 3 bases and 3 bases respectively, with 6 bases between them. CDR1 and CDR2 (germline): SGHRS, YFSETQ. There are 12 residues in the CDR3. CDR3 region: CASSSGDYGYTF. DNA of the CDR3: TGCGCCAGCAGCTCGGGGGACTATGGCTACACCTTC. The full variable domain, completed using reference TRBV5-1 and TRBJ1-2, is KAGVTQTPRYLIKTRGQQVTLSCSPISGHRSVSWYQQTPGQGLQFLFEYFSETQRNKGNFPGRFSGRQFSNSRSEMNVSTLELGDSALYLCASSSGDYGYTFGSGTRLTVV.

The chain couples TRBV2 to TRBJ2-1, with D possibly being TRBD2 (6 bases). This CDR3 has 17 amino acids. Germline-derived CDR1 and CDR2 are SNHLY and FYNNEI. Trimming took off 6 bases at V and 7 bases at J, with 25 bases between the two ends. CDR3 region: CASRQGGLSSDRNEQFF. The CDR3 region has the DNA TGTGCCAGCAGGCAGGGTGGGTTGTCTAGCGACCGGAATGAGCAGTTCTTC.

This sequence joins TRBV7-2 and TRBJ2-7; possible D gene TRBD1, 6 bases. The V gene lost 1 base and the J gene lost 3 bases, with 13 bases spanning the gap. Germline CDR1 SGHTA, CDR2 FQGNSA. The CDR3 extends over 15 amino acids. The DNA of the CDR3 is TGTGCCAGCAGCTTAGACAGGGATCTTTTCTACGAGCAGTACTTC. Its protein product is CASSLDRDLFYEQYF. Using reference TRBV7-2 and TRBJ2-7 for the parts outside the CDR3, the full variable domain is GAGVSQSPSNKVTEKGKDVELRCDPISGHTALYWYRQSLGQGLEFLIYFQGNSAPDKSGLPSDRFSAERTGGSVSTLTIQRTQQEDSAVYLCASSLDRDLFYEQYFGPGTRLTVT.

This rearrangement joins TRBV11-2 to TRBJ2-2; TRBD1 matches 9 bases. The CDR3 runs 14 residues. CDR1 is SGHAT, CDR2 FQNNGV, per germline. V shed 5 bases and J 3 bases; nucleotides not matched to a gene: 1. CDR3 nucleotide sequence: TGTGCCAGCAGCCGGGACAGGGACACCGGGGAGCTGTTTTTT. It specifies CASSRDRDTGELFF.

The chain recombines TRBV4-2 with TRBJ2-2; 11 bases match TRBD1. In germline, CDR1 is LGHNA, CDR2 YNFKEQ. The trim removed 8 bases at V and 7 bases at J, leaving 18 bases unmatched. This CDR3 is built from 18 residues. In DNA, the CDR3 is TGTGCCAGCGGGGAGAGTGCCGGGACAGGGGGTGAAGGCGGGGAGCTGTTTTTT. It translates to CASGESAGTGGEGGELFF.

This chain joins TRBV2 and TRBJ2-1, with 8 bases identical to TRBD1. The germline V gene has CDR1 SNHLY and CDR2 FYNNEI. The CDR3 consists of 12 residues. V shed 6 bases, J shed 9 bases, and the junction held 4 bases outside the gene matches. The CDR3 bases are TGTGCCAGCAGCTTGACAGGGGTTGAGCAGTTCTTC. This sequence encodes CASSLTGVEQFF.

V usage is TRBV7-9 and J usage is TRBJ2-6; the D is unclear. Trimming stripped 5 bases from V and 3 bases from J, with 14 bases between. This CDR3 comprises 16 residues. The germline CDR1 and CDR2 sequences are SEHNR and FQNEAQ (reference sequence). CDR3 DNA: TGTGCCAGCAGCCGTGCATCCAGTGGTGGGGCCAACGTCCTGACTTTC. Amino acid sequence: CASSRASSGGANVLTF. The full variable domain, in which reference TRBV7-9 and TRBJ2-6 provide the parts outside the CDR3, is DTGVSQNPRHKITKRGQNVTFRCDPISEHNRLYWYRQTLGQGPEFLTYFQNEAQLEKSRLLSDRFSAERPKGSFSTLEIQRTEQGDSAMYLCASSRASSGGANVLTFGAGSRLTVL.

In its sample, this clone was seen a few times. The V gene is TRBV27, the J gene TRBJ1-6; no reliable D call. This CDR3 has 12 residues. In germline, CDR1 is MNHEY, CDR2 SMNVEV (reference sequence). V lost 7 bases, J lost 9 bases, and 10 bases lay in between. The DNA of the CDR3 is TGTGCCAGCACGGCTCTAGGTTCACCCCTCCACTTT. This sequence encodes CASTALGSPLHF.

The chain carries TRBV5-4 and TRBJ2-3, with D possibly matching TRBD1 (6 bases). This CDR3 is built from 14 residues. Trimming shortened V by 2 bases and J by 5 bases, and 12 bases separated the two germline ends. Per germline, CDR1 SGHNT and CDR2 YYREEE (reference sequence). CDR3 bases: TGTGCCAGCAGCTTAACAGGGAGTGGAGATACGCAGTATTTT. Amino acids: CASSLTGSGDTQYF.

The chain links TRBV2 to TRBJ1-1, with 9 bases identical to TRBD1. Germline V CDR1 and CDR2: SNHLY, FYNNEI. This CDR3 region has 13 residues. The CDR3 is CPSAETGGTEAFF. CDR3 bases: TGTCCTTCAGCGGAGACAGGGGGCACTGAAGCTTTCTTT.

This CDR3 reads CAWSAGVSNQPQHF. The CDR3 bases are TGTGCCTGGAGTGCAGGGGTGAGCAATCAGCCCCAGCATTTT. V is TRBV30 and J is TRBJ1-5; TRBD1 might be the D (6 bases). From germline, CDR1 is GTSNPN and CDR2 SVGIG (reference sequence). The CDR3 is 14 amino acids. Between the trimmed V and J ends, which lost 1 base and 1 base, there was a span of 8 bases. Supplemented by reference TRBV30 and TRBJ1-5, the full variable domain reads SQTIHQWPATLVQPVGSPLSLECTVEGTSNPNLYWYRQAAGRGLQLLFYSVGIGQISSEVPQNLSASRPQDRQFILSSKKLLLSDSGFYLCAWSAGVSNQPQHFGDGTRLSIL.

This clone has just a few counts. The chain employs TRBV30 and TRBJ1-5, with D tentatively TRBD1 (5 bases). This CDR3 contains 16 residues. The V gene lost 1 base and the J gene lost 0 bases, with 13 bases spanning the gap. Germline V gene sequence: CDR1 GTSNPN, CDR2 SVGIG (reference sequence). The CDR3 is CAWSGGGANSNQPQHF. CDR3 sequence (DNA): TGTGCCTGGAGTGGGGGCGGCGCTAATAGCAATCAGCCCCAGCATTTT.

V and J are TRBV7-2 and TRBJ2-2; no reliable D call. This CDR3 is 14 amino acids long. Germline V CDR1 and CDR2: SGHTA, FQGNSA. V was cut by 2 bases and J by 2 bases, with 6 bases left in between. In nucleotides, the CDR3 is TGTGCCAGCAGCTTAAGGAGTAACACCGGGGAGCTGTTTTTT. It translates to CASSLRSNTGELFF. Full variable domain (remainder filled in from reference TRBV7-2 and TRBJ2-2): GAGVSQSPSNKVTEKGKDVELRCDPISGHTALYWYRQSLGQGLEFLIYFQGNSAPDKSGLPSDRFSAERTGGSVSTLTIQRTQQEDSAVYLCASSLRSNTGELFFGEGSRLTVL.

The chain links TRBV18 to TRBJ1-1, with D possibly matching TRBD1 (5 bases). The CDR3 is 15 residues long. The V and J ends lost 3 bases and 7 bases respectively, with 18 bases between them. Germline V gene lookup returns CDR1 KGHSH and CDR2 LQKENI. The CDR3 is CASSPGGVLKGEAFF. As DNA, the CDR3 is TGTGCCAGCTCACCTGGAGGGGTCCTTAAGGGTGAAGCTTTCTTT.

CDR3 amino acids: CSALTGVGYTF. The CDR3 DNA is TGCAGTGCCCTGACGGGGGTGGGCTACACCTTC. V gene TRBV20-1 combines with J gene TRBJ1-2; a possible D gene is TRBD1 (5 bases). The CDR3 has 11 amino acids. Germline V gene sequence: CDR1 DFQATT, CDR2 SNEGSKA (reference sequence). V was pared by 6 bases and J by 8 bases, with 13 bases between.

V gene TRBV20-1 combines with J gene TRBJ2-3; a possible D gene is TRBD2 (5 bases). The germline gives CDR1 DFQATT, CDR2 SNEGSKA (reference sequence). This CDR3 spans 11 amino acids. DNA of the CDR3: TGCGGGAGCTTGGGCACAGATACGCAGTATTTT. Translated: CGSLGTDTQYF.

The CDR3 sequence is CASSLLAGQGAHEQYF. DNA for the CDR3: TGTGCCAGCAGCTTGCTTGCCGGACAGGGGGCCCACGAGCAGTACTTC. The chain combines TRBV5-6 with TRBJ2-7; the match to TRBD1 covers 11 bases. V was pared by 1 base and J by 5 bases, with 8 bases of the junction left unmatched. The CDR3 has 16 residues. CDR1 is SGHDT, CDR2 YYEEEE, per germline. The full variable domain, with the rest looked up from reference TRBV5-6 and TRBJ2-7, is DAGVTQSPTHLIKTRGQQVTLRCSPKSGHDTVSWYQQALGQGPQFIFQYYEEEERQRGNFPDRFSGHQFPNYSSELNVNALLLGDSALYLCASSLLAGQGAHEQYFGPGTRLTVT.

This clone was picked up a small number of times. The chain employs TRBV7-2 and TRBJ2-7; TRBD1 matches 7 bases. Germline trimming cut 5 bases from V and 11 bases from J; bases unmatched to any gene: 6. Looked up from germline, CDR1 is SGHTA and CDR2 is FQGNSA. This CDR3 is built from 11 residues. The CDR3 DNA is TGTGCCAGCAGCCAAACAGGGGACAAGTACTTC. Translated: CASSQTGDKYF.